This TCR beta chain was recovered during a study of T cell responses to AZD1222 COVID-19 vaccine. The CDR3 is 13 amino acids. CDR1 is KGHSH, CDR2 LQKENI, per germline. With 3 bases removed from V and 4 bases from J, the gap between germline ends came to 7 bases. Sequencing was performed with immunoSEQ multiplex PCR; in TCRdb, only in-frame clones are kept and a portion is missing. The repertoire consists of 90,000 to 110,000 clones, with roughly nine tenths occurring once and the leading ten covering more than 40%. In its sample, this clone was seen a few times. The TCR was taken from an adult who received the AZD1222 COVID-19 vaccine. The chain links TRBV18 to TRBJ2-1, with D possibly being TRBD1 or TRBD2 (5 bases each). Material: peripheral blood, obtained 28 days after the second AZD1222 dose. CDR3 nucleotide sequence: TGTGCCAGCTCACCGGGGGAGTACAATGAGCAGTTCTTC. Translating it yields CASSPGEYNEQFF.